Each of the 23 T cell receptor beta chains below was sequenced from the same sample in a study of T cell clonality in common variable immunodeficiency. The method was immunoSEQ multiplex PCR; TCRdb's version includes in-frame clones alone and lacks a portion of them. The sample gives roughly 51,000 clones, none seen only once, and the top ten clones hold 5% to 7%. Sequenced input: peripheral blood mononuclear cells. All receptors come from a person aged 18 to 75 in good health.

This clone has at least ten counts. The sequenced fragment ends 3 residues before the CDR3 boundary, so the rest is inferred from the germline J gene. The chain links TRBV5-1 to TRBJ2-2, with 10 bases fitting TRBD1. CDR1 is SGHRS and CDR2 is YFSETQ in the germline V gene. V lost 2 bases, J lost 4 bases, and 5 bases stayed unmatched. The CDR3 sequence is 16 residues long. CDR3 protein: CASSFRQGAGTGELFF. The sequenced CDR3 bases are TGCGCCAGCAGCTTCCGACAGGGGGCGGGCACCGGGGAG.

This clone came up many times. Read data end 3 residues before the CDR3 end; the end is taken from the germline J gene. The J gene is TRBJ2-1, the V gene TRBV29-1; D uncertain. Germline CDR1 reads SQVTM; CDR2 reads ANQGSEA. This CDR3 is built from 12 residues. Trimming left V 8 bases short and J 6 bases short, with 14 bases between. The chain's CDR3 is CSLGQESNEQFF. The sequenced part of the CDR3 DNA is TGCAGCTTAGGTCAGGAAAGCAATGAG.

This clone was seen repeatedly, ten times or more. The read ends 3 residues before the CDR3 terminus; that terminus is restored from the germline J gene. The same CDR3 arises from other DNA sequences in this sample as well. The rearrangement links TRBV18 to TRBJ1-1; TRBD1 matches at 10 bases. Trimming at V came to 3 bases and at J to 3 bases, leaving 1 base not matched to a gene. The CDR3 is 14 amino acids. Germline CDR1 reads KGHSH; CDR2 reads LQKENI. CDR3 bases read: TGTGCCAGCTCACCTGGGACAGGGGACACTGAA. It specifies CASSPGTGDTE. The whole CDR3 sequence reads CASSPGTGDTEAFF.

This clone has ten or more counts. Read data end 3 residues before the CDR3 end; the end is taken from the germline J gene. The V call is TRBV19, the J call TRBJ2-7, with 14 bases matching TRBD2. V gave up 6 bases and J gave up 3 bases; unmatched junction bases: 7. Germline V gene sequence: CDR1 LNHDA, CDR2 SQIVND (reference sequence). The length of the CDR3 is 16 residues. The CDR3 bases that were read are TGTGCCAGTAGCATAATCGGGACTAGCGGGAGCTACGAG. Residues: CASSIIGTSGSYE. The complete CDR3 protein is CASSIIGTSGSYEQYF.

This clone was seen at least ten times. The CDR3 end falls 3 residues outside the read, so it is completed with the germline J gene. The genes are TRBV20-1 and TRBJ2-1, with 11 bases identical to TRBD2. After removal of 1 base from V and 2 bases from J, the junction contained 1 base not matched to a gene. The CDR3 consists of 15 residues. Germline CDR1 and CDR2: DFQATT and SNEGSKA (reference sequence). The sequenced part of the CDR3 DNA is TGCAGTGCTAGAGGGGGACTAGCGGCCTACAATGAG. Translated: CSARGGLAAYNE. The CDR3 in its entirety is CSARGGLAAYNEQFF.

This clone showed up many times. The read is 3 residues too short to cover the CDR3 end, so that end is filled in from the germline J gene. The chain joins TRBV20-1 to TRBJ2-5; 8 nucleotides align to TRBD2. After removal of 1 base from V and 5 bases from J, the junction contained 3 bases not matched to a gene. This CDR3 contains 13 residues. Germline CDR1 reads DFQATT; CDR2 reads SNEGSKA (reference sequence). The CDR3 is CSARVASGETQYF. The sequenced part of the CDR3 DNA is TGCAGTGCTAGAGTGGCTAGCGGGGAGACC.

Many counts were recorded for this clone. The read gets to within 3 residues of the CDR3 end, and the germline J gene fills in the rest. The rearrangement joins TRBV5-1 to TRBJ2-7; 9 bases fit TRBD1. The V gene end was trimmed by 4 bases and the J gene end by 2 bases; junction bases not matched to a gene: 4. The CDR3 has 14 residues. Germline loops: CDR1 SGHRS, CDR2 YFSETQ. CDR3 region: CASSVGQGAYEQYF. The sequenced part of the CDR3 DNA is TGCGCCAGCAGCGTGGGACAGGGAGCCTACGAG.

This clone was detected many times. The read comes to an end 3 residues before the CDR3 does, leaving the germline J gene to fill in the end. The chain recombines TRBV11-2 with TRBJ2-7; TRBD1 matches 8 bases. Germline V gene sequence: CDR1 SGHAT, CDR2 FQNNGV. The V segment lost 5 bases and the J segment 3 bases; nucleotides outside the gene matches: 9. The CDR3 runs to 15 residues. This chain's CDR3 is CASSRTGRQDYEQYF. The DNA read from the CDR3 is TGTGCCAGCAGCCGGACAGGGAGACAAGACTACGAG.

As for this clone: Read coverage stops 3 residues before the CDR3 terminus; the germline J gene supplies the remainder. This sequence joins TRBV11-2 and TRBJ1-1; possible D gene TRBD1, 6 bases. V dropped 1 base and J dropped 3 bases, with 12 bases sitting between them. Germline lookup yields CDR1 SGHAT and CDR2 FQNNGV. CDR3 size: 15 residues. The DNA read from the CDR3 is TGTGCCAGCAGCTTAGGTGGGGGCAAGGACACTGAA. This encodes CASSLGGGKDTE. In full, the CDR3 is CASSLGGGKDTEAFF.

This clone was counted at least ten times. The read terminates 3 residues ahead of where the CDR3 ends, so the germline J gene completes it. J is TRBJ1-4 and V is TRBV5-6; TRBD1 might be the D (6 bases). Trimming took off 2 bases at V and 2 bases at J, with 10 bases between the two ends. Germline CDR1 and CDR2: SGHDT and YYEEEE. The CDR3 has 15 amino acids. CDR3 protein: CASSFTGLTNEKLFF. The sequenced CDR3 bases are TGTGCCAGCAGCTTTACAGGGTTGACTAATGAAAAA.

This clone has at least ten counts. With the read ending 3 residues before the CDR3 end, the germline J gene is used to fill in that end. The chain couples TRBV20-1 to TRBJ2-1, with D possibly TRBD1 on 6 matching bases. Trimming left V 1 base short and J 5 bases short, with 15 bases between. Germline V CDR1 and CDR2: DFQATT, SNEGSKA (reference sequence). This CDR3 has 15 residues. The CDR3 bases that were read are TGCAGTGCTAGAGTCTCAGGGGCCTTCAACAATGAG. As protein: CSARVSGAFNNE. The whole CDR3 protein reads CSARVSGAFNNEQFF.

This clone was recorded at least ten times. Read data end 3 residues before the CDR3 end; the end is taken from the germline J gene. The chain uses TRBV6-2 or TRBV6-3 and TRBJ2-1; D may be TRBD2 (6 bases). Trimming took 5 bases from V and 0 from J, leaving 11 bases between them. From germline, CDR1 is MNHEY and CDR2 SVGEGT. This CDR3 has 15 amino acids. CDR3 DNA (partial): TGTGCCAGCAGTACCCTAGCGAACTCCTACAATGAG. This gives the protein CASSTLANSYNE. The whole CDR3 sequence reads CASSTLANSYNEQFF.

There are many counts of this clone. The sequenced fragment ends 3 residues before the CDR3 boundary, so the rest is inferred from the germline J gene. This sequence joins TRBV5-1 and TRBJ2-2; a possible D gene is TRBD1 (6 bases). Trimming shortened V by 1 base and J by 5 bases, and 12 bases separated the two germline ends. This CDR3 contains 15 residues. Germline V gene data show CDR1 as SGHRS and CDR2 as YFSETQ. This CDR3 is CASSLHTGSTGELFF. CDR3 DNA, as far as it was read: TGCGCCAGCAGCTTGCACACAGGGTCAACCGGGGAG.

This clone was seen ten or more times. The read comes to an end 3 residues before the CDR3 does, leaving the germline J gene to fill in the end. The chain combines TRBV18 with TRBJ1-3; tentatively, D is TRBD1 (5 bases). The CDR3 is made up of 15 amino acids. Germline CDR1 KGHSH, CDR2 LQKENI. V lost 2 bases and J lost 4, with 12 bases in between. The DNA read from the CDR3 is TGTGCCAGCTCACCATACGGGGGAGGCGGAAACACC. Protein product: CASSPYGGGGNT. In full, the CDR3 is CASSPYGGGGNTIYF.

The sample holds many counts of this clone. The read gets to within 3 residues of the CDR3 end, and the germline J gene fills in the rest. The V gene is TRBV7-9, the J gene TRBJ2-2; D might be TRBD2 (5 bases). Germline assignment: CDR1 SEHNR and CDR2 FQNEAQ (reference sequence). V lost 5 bases, J lost 4 bases, and 11 bases lay in between. The CDR3 covers 14 residues. CDR3: CASSLRLTTGELFF. The DNA read from the CDR3 is TGTGCCAGCAGCCTACGACTAACCACCGGGGAG. Filled out from reference TRBV7-9 and TRBJ2-2, the complete variable domain reads DTGVSQNPRHKITKRGQNVTFRCDPISEHNRLYWYRQTLGQGPEFLTYFQNEAQLEKSRLLSDRFSAERPKGSFSTLEIQRTEQGDSAMYLCASSLRLTTGELFFGEGSRLTVL.

This clone was picked up many times. The read ends 3 residues before the CDR3 terminus; that terminus is restored from the germline J gene. This rearrangement joins TRBV20-1 to TRBJ2-3; TRBD2 matches at 7 bases. V gave up 6 bases and J gave up 2 bases; unmatched junction bases: 8. Germline CDR1 and CDR2: DFQATT and SNEGSKA (reference sequence). CDR3 length equals 14 residues. CDR3 amino acids: CSARRLADTDTQYF. The DNA read from the CDR3 is TGCAGTGCCAGAAGGCTAGCGGACACAGATACG.

This clone was counted at least ten times. The observed sequence ends 3 residues before the CDR3 terminus, with the missing tail filled in from the germline J gene. The rearrangement links TRBV28 to TRBJ1-4; perhaps TRBD1 as D (6 bases). Germline V gene sequence: CDR1 MDHEN, CDR2 SYDVKM. The CDR3 is made up of 15 amino acids. The ends were cut back, 7 bases at V and 0 bases at J, with 12 bases in the middle. Partial CDR3 DNA: TGTGCCAGCAACCCAGGGGCAACAACTAATGAAAAA. Translated, it gives CASNPGATTNEK. The complete CDR3 sequence is CASNPGATTNEKLFF.

This clone came up many times. The read comes to an end 3 residues before the CDR3 does, leaving the germline J gene to fill in the end. The V gene is TRBV12-5, the J gene TRBJ1-1, with no clear D. The CDR3 is 15 amino acids. Germline values: CDR1 LGHNT, CDR2 FRNRAP. Trimming stripped 5 bases from V and 4 bases from J, with 17 bases between. Partial CDR3 DNA: TGTGCTAGTGGTACGCTCGACGGAGAGGGCACTGAA. It translates to CASGTLDGEGTE. The entire CDR3 protein reads CASGTLDGEGTEAFF.

This clone occurred many times. The read ends 3 residues shy of where the CDR3 ends; the end is completed using the germline J gene. The chain joins TRBV5-4 to TRBJ2-3, with D unresolved. V was trimmed by 1 base and J by 4 bases, leaving 10 bases between them. The CDR3 covers 14 residues. Per germline, CDR1 SGHNT and CDR2 YYREEE (reference sequence). CDR3 sequence: CASSLIYRADTQYF. Incomplete CDR3 DNA: TGTGCCAGCAGCTTGATCTACCGGGCAGATACG.

This clone was recorded at least ten times. Read coverage stops 3 residues before the CDR3 terminus; the germline J gene supplies the remainder. The V gene is TRBV20-1, the J gene TRBJ1-1, with TRBD1 as a possible D gene (6 bases). V shed 5 bases and J shed 4 bases, with 14 bases lying between them. The CDR3 has 13 residues. CDR1 and CDR2 from the germline V gene are DFQATT and SNEGSKA (reference sequence). The CDR3 bases that were read are TGCAGTGCTCCCAAGGCAGGGGCCACTGAA. Translation gives CSAPKAGATE. The whole CDR3 is CSAPKAGATEAFF.

On this clone itself: The read terminates 3 residues ahead of where the CDR3 ends, so the germline J gene completes it. J is TRBJ2-1 and V is TRBV6-4; 7 bases line up with TRBD2. This CDR3 is built from 18 residues. Germline CDR1 MRHNA, CDR2 SNTAGT. Germline trimming cut 2 bases from V and 0 bases from J; bases unmatched to any gene: 10. The CDR3 bases that were read are TGTGCCAGCAGTGACCACCCCACTAGCGCCAGCTCCTACAATGAG. Its translation is CASSDHPTSASSYNE. In full, the CDR3 is CASSDHPTSASSYNEQFF.

This clone came up many times. The read falls 3 residues short of the CDR3 end, and the missing part is taken from the germline J gene. The chain recombines TRBV12-3 or TRBV12-4 with TRBJ2-2, with 7 positions matching TRBD2. After removal of 5 bases from V and 1 base from J, the junction contained 4 bases not matched to a gene. The CDR3 covers 15 residues. CDR3 bases read: TGTGCCAGCAGTCGAAGCGGGGTGAACACCGGGGAG. Its translation: CASSRSGVNTGE. The full CDR3 sequence reads CASSRSGVNTGELFF.

This clone has ten or more counts. Incomplete CDR3 DNA: TGTGCCAGTAGTGAGTATTCAGAGAACACTGAA. Translated: CASSEYSENTE. The whole CDR3 protein reads CASSEYSENTEAFF. The V call is TRBV19, the J call TRBJ1-1; D is unresolved. The read terminates 3 residues before the CDR3 end, so the remaining end is supplied by the germline J gene. Trimming removed 5 bases at V and 1 base at J, with 11 bases between. The germline gives CDR1 LNHDA, CDR2 SQIVND (reference sequence). The CDR3 has 14 residues. Combining the CDR3 with reference TRBV19 and TRBJ1-1 gives the whole variable domain DGGITQSPKYLFRKEGQNVTLSCEQNLNHDAMYWYRQDPGQGLRLIYYSQIVNDFQKGDIAEGYSVSREKKESFPLTVTSAQKNPTAFYLCASSEYSENTEAFFGQGTRLTVV.